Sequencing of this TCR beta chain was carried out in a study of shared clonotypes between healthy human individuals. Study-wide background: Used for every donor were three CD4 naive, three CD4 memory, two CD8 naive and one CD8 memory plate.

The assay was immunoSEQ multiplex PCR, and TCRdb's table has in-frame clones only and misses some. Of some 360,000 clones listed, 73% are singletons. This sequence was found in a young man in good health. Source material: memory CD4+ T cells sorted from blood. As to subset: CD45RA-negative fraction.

The CDR3 region is CASTTSNVNQPQHF. The DNA of the CDR3 is TGCGCCAGCACGACATCGAACGTGAATCAGCCCCAGCATTTT. The rearrangement links TRBV10-2 to TRBJ1-5, with D unresolved. V was pared by 7 bases and J by 4 bases, with 14 bases between. Germline-derived CDR1 and CDR2 are WSHSY and SAAADI. CDR3 size: 14 residues.